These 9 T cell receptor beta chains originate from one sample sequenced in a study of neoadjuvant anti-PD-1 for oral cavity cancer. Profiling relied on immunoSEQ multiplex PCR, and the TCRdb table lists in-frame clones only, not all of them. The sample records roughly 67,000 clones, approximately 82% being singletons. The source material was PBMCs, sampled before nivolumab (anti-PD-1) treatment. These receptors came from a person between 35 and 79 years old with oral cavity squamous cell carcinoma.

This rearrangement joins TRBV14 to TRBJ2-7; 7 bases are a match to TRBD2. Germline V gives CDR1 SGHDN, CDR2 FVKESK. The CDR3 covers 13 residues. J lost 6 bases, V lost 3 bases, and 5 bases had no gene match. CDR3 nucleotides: TGTGCCAGCAGCCAGGCGGGGGTTGGCGAGCAGTACTTC. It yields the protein CASSQAGVGEQYF.

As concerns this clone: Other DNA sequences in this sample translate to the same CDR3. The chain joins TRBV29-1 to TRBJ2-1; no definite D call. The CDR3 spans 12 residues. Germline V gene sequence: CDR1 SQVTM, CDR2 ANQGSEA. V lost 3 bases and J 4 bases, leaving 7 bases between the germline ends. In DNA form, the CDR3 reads TGCAGCGTTGATTTGACTTACAATGAGCAGTTCTTC. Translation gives CSVDLTYNEQFF.

The CDR3 DNA follows: TGTGCCAGCAGTCCCGGGGGAGGGAGCAGCGAGACCCAGTACTTC. The encoded protein is CASSPGGGSSETQYF. The chain uses TRBV5-4 and TRBJ2-5; 7 bases are a match to TRBD2. V gave up 5 bases and J gave up 5 bases; unmatched junction bases: 12. Germline CDR1 is SGHNT and CDR2 is YYREEE (reference sequence). There are 15 residues in the CDR3.

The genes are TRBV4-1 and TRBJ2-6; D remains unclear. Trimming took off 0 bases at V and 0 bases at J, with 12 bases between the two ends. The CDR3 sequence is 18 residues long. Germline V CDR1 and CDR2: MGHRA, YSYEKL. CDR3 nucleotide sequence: TGCGCCAGCAGCCAAGATCTCGCAGGAATCTCTGGGGCCAACGTCCTGACTTTC. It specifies CASSQDLAGISGANVLTF.

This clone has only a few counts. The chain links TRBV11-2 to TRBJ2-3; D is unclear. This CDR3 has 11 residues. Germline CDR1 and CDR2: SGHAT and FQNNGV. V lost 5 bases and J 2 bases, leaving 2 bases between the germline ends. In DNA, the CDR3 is TGTGCCAGCAGCCACACAGATACGCAGTATTTT. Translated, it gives CASSHTDTQYF.

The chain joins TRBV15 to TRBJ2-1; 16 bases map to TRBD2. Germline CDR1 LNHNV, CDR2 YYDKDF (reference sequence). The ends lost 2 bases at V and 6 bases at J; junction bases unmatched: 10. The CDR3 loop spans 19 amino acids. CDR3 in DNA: TGTGCCACCAGCAGACATAGTCCCGGGACTAGCGGGAGGGCCAATGAGCAGTTCTTC. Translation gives CATSRHSPGTSGRANEQFF.

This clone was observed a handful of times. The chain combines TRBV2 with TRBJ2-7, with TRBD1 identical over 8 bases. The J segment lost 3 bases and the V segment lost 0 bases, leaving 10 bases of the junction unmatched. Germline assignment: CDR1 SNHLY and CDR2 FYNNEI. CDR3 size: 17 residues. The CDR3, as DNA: TGTGCCAGCAGTGAAGCGTTCTACCGGACAGGGATCTACGAGCAGTACTTC. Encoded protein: CASSEAFYRTGIYEQYF. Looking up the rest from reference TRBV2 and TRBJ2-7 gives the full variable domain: EPEVTQTPSHQVTQMGQEVILRCVPISNHLYFYWYRQILGQKVEFLVSFYNNEISEKSEIFDDQFSVERPDGSNFTLKIRSTKLEDSAMYFCASSEAFYRTGIYEQYFGPGTRLTVT.

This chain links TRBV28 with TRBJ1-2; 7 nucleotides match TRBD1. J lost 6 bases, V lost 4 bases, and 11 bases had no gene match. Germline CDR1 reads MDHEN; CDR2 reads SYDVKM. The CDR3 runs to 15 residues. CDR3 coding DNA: TGTGCCAGCAGTTCCGCCGGGACAGACTTCGATGGCTACACCTTC. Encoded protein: CASSSAGTDFDGYTF.

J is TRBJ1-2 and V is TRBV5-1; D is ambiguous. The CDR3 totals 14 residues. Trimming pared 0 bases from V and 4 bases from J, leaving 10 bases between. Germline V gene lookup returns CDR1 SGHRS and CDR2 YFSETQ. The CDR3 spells CASSLESRPYGYTF. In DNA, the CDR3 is TGCGCCAGCAGCTTGGAGTCTCGTCCCTATGGCTACACCTTC.